The following is a T cell receptor (beta chain) sequence with its context. The antigen is not known. This entry comes from a study of T cells in narcolepsy. At the level of the study: Healthy controls were enrolled alongside patients with narcolepsy type 1 or type 2. Findings and caveats of the study: Reportedly, autoreactive clonotypes were serially detected in patients' blood but not controls'. HCRT-specific and TRIB2-specific autoreactive clonotypes appeared among same-patient CSF and blood CD4+ clonotypes. No autoreactive T cell clone sequences appeared in some memory CD4+ repertoires.

V lost 2 bases to trimming and J lost 5 bases, with 7 bases between them. CDR1 is SGHNT and CDR2 is YENEEA in the germline V gene. The CDR3 consists of 13 residues. TCRdb keeps only in-frame clones here, not all; method: immunoSEQ multiplex PCR. The sample shows 20,000 to 25,000 clones, 80% to 85% of them seen only once. This chain uses TRBV11-3 with TRBJ1-5; a possible D gene is TRBD1 (5 bases). The sequenced sample consisted of memory (CD45RA-) CD4+ T cells from blood. This sequence originates from a human donor in good health. The CDR3 nucleotides read TGTGCCAGCAGCTTATTCAGGGATCAGCCCCAGCATTTT. Translated: CASSLFRDQPQHF.